Listed below are T cell receptor beta chains from one sample, sequenced in a study of cytomegalovirus exposure and HLA in healthy donors. The data were produced by immunoSEQ multiplex PCR, yet TCRdb's version contains in-frame clones alone and is incomplete. The table includes around 130,000 clones, about two thirds detected once. Sequencing was done on a sample of PBMCs. All receptors derive from a woman aged 55-70 years in good health and CMV-seropositive. Both conserved end residues are part of each CDR3. A D gene is named only where the DNA matches it firmly. Clone size, where shown, is once, few, many, or a class for clones that have expanded.

clone_size: NA; d_call: TRBD1; v_call: TRBV9; j_call: TRBJ1-4; cdr3_aa: CASSVSQGVREKLFF; cdr3_nt: TGTGCCAGCAGCGTGTCACAGGGGGTAAGGGAAAAACTGTTTTTT
clone_size: NA; d_call: TRBD1; v_call: TRBV19; j_call: TRBJ2-4; cdr3_aa: CASAGTASRFIQYF; cdr3_nt: TGTGCCAGCGCCGGGACAGCTAGTAGATTCATTCAGTACTTC
clone_size: few; d_call: TRBD1; v_call: TRBV2; j_call: TRBJ1-2; cdr3_aa: CARTGQGENGYTF; cdr3_nt: TGTGCCAGGACGGGACAGGGAGAAAATGGCTACACCTTC
clone_size: NA; d_call: NA; v_call: TRBV6-5; j_call: TRBJ1-6; cdr3_aa: CASSYSSPKDSPLHF; cdr3_nt: TGTGCCAGCAGTTACTCTAGCCCTAAGGATTCACCCCTCCACTTT
clone_size: NA; d_call: TRBD1; v_call: TRBV18; j_call: TRBJ1-6; cdr3_aa: CASSPGQADNSPLYF; cdr3_nt: TGTGCCAGCTCACCAGGACAGGCCGATAATTCACCCCTCTACTTT
clone_size: once; d_call: TRBD1; v_call: TRBV6-5; j_call: TRBJ2-7; cdr3_aa: CASRFDRATYEQYF; cdr3_nt: TGTGCCAGCAGATTCGACAGGGCGACCTACGAGCAGTACTTC
clone_size: once; d_call: TRBD1; v_call: TRBV2; j_call: TRBJ2-3; cdr3_aa: CAGDRGADTQYF; cdr3_nt: TGTGCCGGCGACAGGGGGGCAGATACGCAGTATTTT
clone_size: NA; d_call: NA; v_call: TRBV29-1; j_call: TRBJ1-1; cdr3_aa: CGVIQGRGTEAFF; cdr3_nt: TGCGGCGTGATCCAGGGTCGAGGAACTGAGGCTTTCTTT
clone_size: NA; d_call: TRBD2; v_call: TRBV7-8; j_call: TRBJ2-5; cdr3_aa: CASSLGSRFSGETQYF; cdr3_nt: TGTGCCAGCAGCTTAGGAAGTCGATTTAGCGGGGAGACCCAGTACTTC
clone_size: NA; d_call: TRBD1; v_call: TRBV10-3; j_call: TRBJ1-5; cdr3_aa: CAISPTGGDQPQHF; cdr3_nt: TGTGCCATCAGTCCTACAGGGGGCGATCAGCCCCAGCATTTT
clone_size: NA; d_call: NA; v_call: TRBV9; j_call: TRBJ1-1; cdr3_aa: CASSVRTGTEAFF; cdr3_nt: TGTGCCAGCAGCGTAAGAACAGGGACCGAAGCTTTCTTT
clone_size: NA; d_call: TRBD2; v_call: TRBV28; j_call: TRBJ2-5; cdr3_aa: CASSFSQRGVFQETQYF; cdr3_nt: TGTGCCAGCAGTTTTTCTCAGCGGGGCGTCTTCCAAGAGACCCAGTACTTC
clone_size: NA; d_call: TRBD2; v_call: TRBV13; j_call: TRBJ2-3; cdr3_aa: CASSPRGTSGGITDTQYF; cdr3_nt: TGTGCCAGCAGCCCCCGAGGGACTAGCGGGGGGATCACAGATACGCAGTATTTT
clone_size: NA; d_call: TRBD1; v_call: TRBV11-2; j_call: TRBJ2-7; cdr3_aa: CASSTRVWDRVPSREQYF; cdr3_nt: TGTGCCAGCAGCACGCGTGTCTGGGACAGGGTCCCGTCGCGAGAGCAGTACTTC
clone_size: NA; d_call: TRBD1; v_call: TRBV29-1; j_call: TRBJ1-1; cdr3_aa: CSVQLGTATYEAFF; cdr3_nt: TGCAGCGTCCAGTTGGGGACAGCCACCTATGAAGCTTTCTTT
clone_size: once; d_call: TRBD1; v_call: TRBV11-3; j_call: TRBJ2-7; cdr3_aa: CASSLGQAPYEQYF; cdr3_nt: TGTGCCAGCAGCTTGGGACAGGCACCCTACGAGCAGTACTTC
clone_size: NA; d_call: TRBD2; v_call: TRBV7-3; j_call: TRBJ2-1; cdr3_aa: CASSLGLAGGDEQFF; cdr3_nt: TGTGCCAGCAGCTTAGGACTAGCGGGGGGCGATGAGCAGTTCTTC
clone_size: NA; d_call: NA; v_call: TRBV28; j_call: TRBJ1-1; cdr3_aa: CASSLGPTPNTEAFF; cdr3_nt: TGTGCCAGCAGTTTAGGGCCCACACCGAACACTGAAGCTTTCTTT
clone_size: once; d_call: NA; v_call: TRBV11-1; j_call: TRBJ2-7; cdr3_aa: CASSLAGYSSYEQYF; cdr3_nt: TGTGCCAGCAGCTTGGCGGGCTATAGCTCCTACGAGCAGTACTTC
clone_size: NA; d_call: TRBD1; v_call: TRBV29-1; j_call: TRBJ1-5; cdr3_aa: CSVTGTGGSQINQPQHF; cdr3_nt: TGCAGCGTTACCGGGACAGGGGGTTCTCAAATCAATCAGCCCCAGCATTTT
clone_size: NA; d_call: NA; v_call: TRBV19; j_call: TRBJ1-1; cdr3_aa: CASSSRSNTEAFF; cdr3_nt: TGTGCCAGTAGTTCCCGTTCGAACACTGAAGCTTTCTTT
clone_size: NA; d_call: TRBD1; v_call: TRBV19; j_call: TRBJ1-6; cdr3_aa: CASRRQGDNSPLHF; cdr3_nt: TGTGCCAGTAGACGCCAGGGGGATAATTCACCCCTCCACTTT
clone_size: NA; d_call: TRBD1; v_call: TRBV13; j_call: TRBJ1-1; cdr3_aa: CASLLRTGRAFF; cdr3_nt: TGTGCCAGCCTCCTACGGACAGGGAGAGCTTTCTTT
clone_size: NA; d_call: TRBD2; v_call: TRBV13; j_call: TRBJ2-2; cdr3_aa: CAYTGGTGELFF; cdr3_nt: TGTGCCTACACCGGGGGGACGGGGGAGCTGTTTTTT
clone_size: NA; d_call: TRBD1; v_call: TRBV25-1; j_call: TRBJ1-1; cdr3_aa: CASSEPGQGRTEAFF; cdr3_nt: TGTGCCAGCAGTGAACCGGGACAGGGGAGAACTGAAGCTTTCTTT
clone_size: NA; d_call: TRBD1; v_call: TRBV5-4; j_call: TRBJ1-4; cdr3_aa: CASSSGQGNEKLFF; cdr3_nt: TGTGCCAGCAGCTCGGGACAGGGTAATGAAAAACTGTTTTTT
clone_size: NA; d_call: TRBD1; v_call: TRBV18; j_call: TRBJ1-2; cdr3_aa: CASSSTGAIDYGYTF; cdr3_nt: TGTGCCAGCTCATCCACAGGGGCGATTGACTATGGCTACACCTTC
clone_size: NA; d_call: NA; v_call: TRBV19; j_call: TRBJ1-6; cdr3_aa: CASSIEEVRNSPLHF; cdr3_nt: TGTGCCAGTAGTATAGAGGAGGTCAGGAATTCACCCCTCCACTTT
clone_size: once; d_call: NA; v_call: TRBV27; j_call: TRBJ2-7; cdr3_aa: CASSSGTFYEQYF; cdr3_nt: TGTGCCAGCAGTTCCGGGACATTTTACGAGCAGTACTTC
clone_size: few; d_call: NA; v_call: TRBV27; j_call: TRBJ1-2; cdr3_aa: CASSQAGYGYTF; cdr3_nt: TGTGCCAGCAGCCAGGCAGGCTATGGCTACACCTTC
clone_size: NA; d_call: NA; v_call: TRBV5-6; j_call: TRBJ2-5; cdr3_aa: CASSLAGNQETQYF; cdr3_nt: TGTGCCAGCAGCTTGGCAGGGAACCAAGAGACCCAGTACTTC
clone_size: few; d_call: NA; v_call: TRBV7-8; j_call: TRBJ2-2; cdr3_aa: CASSLGARGNTGELFF; cdr3_nt: TGTGCCAGCAGCTTAGGGGCCAGGGGGAACACCGGGGAGCTGTTTTTT
clone_size: NA; d_call: NA; v_call: TRBV2; j_call: TRBJ2-7; cdr3_aa: CASKEQPLSYEQYF; cdr3_nt: TGTGCCAGCAAGGAACAGCCCCTCTCCTACGAGCAGTACTTC
clone_size: NA; d_call: TRBD1; v_call: TRBV18; j_call: TRBJ2-3; cdr3_aa: CASSTPDRGPDTQYF; cdr3_nt: TGTGCCAGCTCCACCCCGGACAGGGGTCCAGATACGCAGTATTTT
clone_size: NA; d_call: TRBD1; v_call: TRBV15; j_call: TRBJ2-6; cdr3_aa: CATSQGAGANVLTF; cdr3_nt: TGTGCCACCAGCCAGGGGGCTGGGGCCAACGTCCTGACTTTC
clone_size: NA; d_call: NA; v_call: TRBV6-1; j_call: TRBJ1-5; cdr3_aa: CASSAGVGRPQHF; cdr3_nt: TGTGCCAGCAGTGCAGGGGTAGGACGGCCCCAGCATTTT
clone_size: NA; d_call: NA; v_call: TRBV27; j_call: TRBJ2-1; cdr3_aa: CASSLSGRGQFF; cdr3_nt: TGTGCCAGCAGTTTATCCGGAAGGGGGCAGTTCTTC
clone_size: NA; d_call: NA; v_call: TRBV5-6; j_call: TRBJ2-5; cdr3_aa: CATSLGAGVTETQYF; cdr3_nt: TGTGCCACCTCTCTTGGGGCAGGGGTTACGGAGACCCAGTACTTC
clone_size: NA; d_call: NA; v_call: TRBV7-9; j_call: TRBJ1-1; cdr3_aa: CASSPAGGGTEAFF; cdr3_nt: TGTGCCAGCAGCCCGGCGGGCGGTGGGACTGAAGCTTTCTTT
clone_size: NA; d_call: NA; v_call: TRBV4-1; j_call: TRBJ2-3; cdr3_aa: CASSLQDTQYF; cdr3_nt: TGCGCCAGCAGCCTACAGGATACGCAGTATTTT
clone_size: NA; d_call: NA; v_call: TRBV19; j_call: TRBJ1-6; cdr3_aa: CASSRTNDGSPLHF; cdr3_nt: TGTGCCAGTAGTAGGACAAACGACGGCTCACCCCTCCACTTT
clone_size: NA; d_call: NA; v_call: TRBV5-6; j_call: TRBJ2-7; cdr3_aa: CASSYETYEQYF; cdr3_nt: TGTGCCAGCAGCTACGAAACCTACGAGCAGTACTTC
clone_size: NA; d_call: TRBD1; v_call: TRBV19; j_call: TRBJ1-2; cdr3_aa: CASSSRTGVGYTF; cdr3_nt: TGTGCCAGTAGTTCGAGGACAGGGGTTGGCTACACCTTC
clone_size: few; d_call: NA; v_call: TRBV6-1; j_call: TRBJ1-2; cdr3_aa: CASSVRDTLNF; cdr3_nt: TGTGCCAGCAGTGTCCGGGACACCCTTAACTTC
clone_size: NA; d_call: NA; v_call: TRBV2; j_call: TRBJ2-3; cdr3_aa: CASSNYGEADTQYF; cdr3_nt: TGTGCCAGCAGCAATTACGGGGAAGCAGATACGCAGTATTTT
clone_size: NA; d_call: NA; v_call: TRBV6-5; j_call: TRBJ1-2; cdr3_aa: CASSHPPGKEYGYTF; cdr3_nt: TGTGCCAGCAGTCACCCTCCCGGGAAGGAGTATGGCTACACCTTC
clone_size: NA; d_call: TRBD2; v_call: TRBV19; j_call: TRBJ2-3; cdr3_aa: CASRGSGATDTQYF; cdr3_nt: TGTGCCAGTAGGGGAAGCGGGGCCACAGATACGCAGTATTTT
clone_size: NA; d_call: NA; v_call: TRBV6-1; j_call: TRBJ2-7; cdr3_aa: CASSEQTITYEQYF; cdr3_nt: TGTGCCAGCAGTGAACAGACAATCACCTACGAGCAGTACTTC
clone_size: few; d_call: NA; v_call: TRBV19; j_call: TRBJ2-7; cdr3_aa: CASTRGQAYEQYF; cdr3_nt: TGTGCCAGTACGCGGGGGCAAGCCTACGAGCAGTACTTC
clone_size: NA; d_call: TRBD2; v_call: TRBV7-7; j_call: TRBJ2-5; cdr3_aa: CASSASGTETQYF; cdr3_nt: TGTGCTAGCAGCGCCAGCGGGACAGAGACCCAGTACTTC
clone_size: NA; d_call: TRBD1; v_call: TRBV19; j_call: TRBJ1-2; cdr3_aa: CASTAPPGQAYYGYTF; cdr3_nt: TGTGCCAGTACCGCACCCCCGGGACAGGCCTACTATGGCTACACCTTC